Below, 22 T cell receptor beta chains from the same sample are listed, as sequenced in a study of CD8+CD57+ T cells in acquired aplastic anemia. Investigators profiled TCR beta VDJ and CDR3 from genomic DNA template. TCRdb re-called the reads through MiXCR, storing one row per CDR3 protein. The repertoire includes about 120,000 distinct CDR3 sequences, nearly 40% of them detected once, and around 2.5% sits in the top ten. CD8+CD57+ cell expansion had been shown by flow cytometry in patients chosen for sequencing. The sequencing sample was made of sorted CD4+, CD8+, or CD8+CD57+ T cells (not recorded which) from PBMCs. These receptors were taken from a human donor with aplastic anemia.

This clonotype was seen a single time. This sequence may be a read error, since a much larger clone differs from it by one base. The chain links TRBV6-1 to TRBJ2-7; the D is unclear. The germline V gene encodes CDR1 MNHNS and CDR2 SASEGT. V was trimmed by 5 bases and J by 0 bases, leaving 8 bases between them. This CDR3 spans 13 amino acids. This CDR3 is CASSQALSYEQYF. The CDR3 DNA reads TGTGCCAGCAGTCAGGCTCTCTCCTACGAGCAGTACTTC.

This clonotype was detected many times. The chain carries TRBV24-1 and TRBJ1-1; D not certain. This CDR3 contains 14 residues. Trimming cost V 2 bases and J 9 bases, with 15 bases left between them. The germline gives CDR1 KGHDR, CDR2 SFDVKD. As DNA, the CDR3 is TGTGCCACCAGTGATTCCCAATTTGGTACCCAAGCTTTCTTT. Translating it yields CATSDSQFGTQAFF.

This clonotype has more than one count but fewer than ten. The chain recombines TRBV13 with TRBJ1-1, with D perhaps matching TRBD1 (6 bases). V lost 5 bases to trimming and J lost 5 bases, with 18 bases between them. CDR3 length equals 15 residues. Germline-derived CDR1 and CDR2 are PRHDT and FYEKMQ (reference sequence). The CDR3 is CASSPRGAQGTEAFF. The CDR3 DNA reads TGTGCCAGCAGCCCGAGGGGGGCCCAAGGGACTGAAGCTTTCTTT.

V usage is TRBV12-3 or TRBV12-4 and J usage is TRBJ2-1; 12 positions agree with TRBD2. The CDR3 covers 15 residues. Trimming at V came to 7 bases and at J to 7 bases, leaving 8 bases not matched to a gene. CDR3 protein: CASTPLAGGANEQFF. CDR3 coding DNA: TGTGCCAGCACCCCCCTAGCGGGAGGGGCAAATGAGCAGTTCTTC.

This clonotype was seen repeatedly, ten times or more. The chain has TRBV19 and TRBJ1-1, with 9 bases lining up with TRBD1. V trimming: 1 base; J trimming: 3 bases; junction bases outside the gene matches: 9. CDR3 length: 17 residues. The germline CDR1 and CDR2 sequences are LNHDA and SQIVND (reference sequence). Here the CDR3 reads CASSIGPGQGMDTEAFF. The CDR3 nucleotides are TGTGCCAGTAGTATAGGCCCTGGACAGGGGATGGACACTGAAGCTTTCTTT.

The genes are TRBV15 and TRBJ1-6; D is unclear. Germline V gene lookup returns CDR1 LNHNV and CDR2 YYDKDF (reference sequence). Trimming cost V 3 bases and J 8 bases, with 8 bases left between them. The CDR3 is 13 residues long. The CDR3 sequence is CATSSREHSPLHF. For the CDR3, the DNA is TGTGCCACCAGCAGTCGAGAGCATTCACCCCTCCACTTT.

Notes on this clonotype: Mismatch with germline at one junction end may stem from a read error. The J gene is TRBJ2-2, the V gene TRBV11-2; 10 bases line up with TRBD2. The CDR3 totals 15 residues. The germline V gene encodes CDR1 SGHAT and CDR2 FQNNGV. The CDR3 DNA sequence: TGTGCCAGCAGCTTGACCCGGGCTAGCGGGGGTGAGCTGCTTTTT. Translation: CASSLTRASGGELLF.

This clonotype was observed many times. CDR3 sequence (DNA): TGTGCCAGTAGTATTGACAGGAACACTGAAGCTTTCTTT. Translating it yields CASSIDRNTEAFF. J is TRBJ1-1 and V is TRBV19, with a tentative D call TRBD1 (5 bases). The CDR3 runs 13 residues. CDR1 is LNHDA and CDR2 is SQIVND in the germline V gene (reference sequence). V was pared by 3 bases and J by 1 base, with 6 bases between.

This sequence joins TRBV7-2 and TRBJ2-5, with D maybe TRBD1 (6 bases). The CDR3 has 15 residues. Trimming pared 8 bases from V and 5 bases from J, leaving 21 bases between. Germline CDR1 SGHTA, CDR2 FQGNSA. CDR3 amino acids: CASRPRGVLEETQYF. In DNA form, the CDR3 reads TGTGCCAGCCGGCCCAGGGGCGTCCTTGAGGAGACCCAGTACTTC. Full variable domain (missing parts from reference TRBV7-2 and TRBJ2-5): GAGVSQSPSNKVTEKGKDVELRCDPISGHTALYWYRQSLGQGLEFLIYFQGNSAPDKSGLPSDRFSAERTGGSVSTLTIQRTQQEDSAVYLCASRPRGVLEETQYFGPGTRLLVL.

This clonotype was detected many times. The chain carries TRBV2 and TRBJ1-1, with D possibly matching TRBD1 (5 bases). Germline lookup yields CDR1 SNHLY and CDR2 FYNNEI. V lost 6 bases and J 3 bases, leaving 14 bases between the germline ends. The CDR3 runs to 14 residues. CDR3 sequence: CASSGHLPHTEAFF. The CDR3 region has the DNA TGTGCCAGCAGCGGACACCTCCCGCACACTGAAGCTTTCTTT.

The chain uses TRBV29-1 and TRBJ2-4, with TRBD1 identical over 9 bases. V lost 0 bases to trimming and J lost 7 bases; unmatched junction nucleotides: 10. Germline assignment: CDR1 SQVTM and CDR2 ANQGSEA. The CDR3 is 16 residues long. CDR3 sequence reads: CSVEDLTQGAGNIQYF. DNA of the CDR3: TGCAGCGTTGAAGACCTAACACAGGGGGCAGGGAACATTCAGTACTTC.

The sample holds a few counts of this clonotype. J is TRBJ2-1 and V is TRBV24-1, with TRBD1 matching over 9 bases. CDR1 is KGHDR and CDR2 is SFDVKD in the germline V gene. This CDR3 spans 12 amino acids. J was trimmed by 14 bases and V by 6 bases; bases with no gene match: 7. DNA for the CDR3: TGTGCCACCAGTCTAACCGGGACAGGGAAGTTCTTC. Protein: CATSLTGTGKFF.

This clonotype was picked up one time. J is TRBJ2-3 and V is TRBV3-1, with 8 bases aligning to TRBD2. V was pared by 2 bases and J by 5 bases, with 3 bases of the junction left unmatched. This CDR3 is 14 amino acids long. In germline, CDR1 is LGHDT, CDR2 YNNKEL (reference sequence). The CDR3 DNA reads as TGTGCCAGCAGCCAACGGGGGGGCCAAGATACGCAGTATTTT. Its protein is CASSQRGGQDTQYF.

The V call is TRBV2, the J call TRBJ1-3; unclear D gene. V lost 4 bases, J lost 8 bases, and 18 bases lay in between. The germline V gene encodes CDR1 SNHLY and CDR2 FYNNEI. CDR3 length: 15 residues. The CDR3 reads CASSAEAPYGYTIYF. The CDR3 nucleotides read TGTGCCAGCAGTGCGGAGGCCCCCTATGGCTACACCATATATTTT. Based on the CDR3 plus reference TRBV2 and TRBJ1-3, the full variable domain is EPEVTQTPSHQVTQMGQEVILRCVPISNHLYFYWYRQILGQKVEFLVSFYNNEISEKSEIFDDQFSVERPDGSNFTLKIRSTKLEDSAMYFCASSAEAPYGYTIYFGEGSWLTVV.

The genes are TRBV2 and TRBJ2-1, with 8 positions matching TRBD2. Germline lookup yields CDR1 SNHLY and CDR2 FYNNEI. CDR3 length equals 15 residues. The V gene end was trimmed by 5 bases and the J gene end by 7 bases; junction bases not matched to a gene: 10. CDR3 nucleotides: TGTGCCAGCAGTCGCCCCCTCGGGGGGGCAAATGAGCAGTTCTTC. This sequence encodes CASSRPLGGANEQFF.

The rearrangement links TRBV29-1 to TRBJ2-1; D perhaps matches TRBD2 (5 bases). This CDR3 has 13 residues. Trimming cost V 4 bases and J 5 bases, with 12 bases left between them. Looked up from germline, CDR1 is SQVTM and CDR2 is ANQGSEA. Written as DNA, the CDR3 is TGCAGCGTTGGGAGGTTGGGAGACAATGAGCAGTTCTTC. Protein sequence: CSVGRLGDNEQFF.

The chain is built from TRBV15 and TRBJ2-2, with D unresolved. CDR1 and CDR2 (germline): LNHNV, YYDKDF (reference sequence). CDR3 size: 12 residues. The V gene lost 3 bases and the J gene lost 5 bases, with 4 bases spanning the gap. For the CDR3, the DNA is TGTGCCACCAGCAGTCGGACCGGGGAGCTGTTTTTT. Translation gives CATSSRTGELFF.

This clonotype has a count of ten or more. Here the CDR3 reads CASSPGGRGQETQYF. Written as DNA, the CDR3 is TGTGCCAGCAGCCCCGGGGGGAGGGGCCAAGAGACCCAGTACTTC. The chain links TRBV5-6 to TRBJ2-5, with 7 bases that match TRBD2. In germline, CDR1 is SGHDT, CDR2 YYEEEE. The CDR3 has 15 amino acids. The V segment lost 4 bases and the J segment 1 base; nucleotides outside the gene matches: 7.

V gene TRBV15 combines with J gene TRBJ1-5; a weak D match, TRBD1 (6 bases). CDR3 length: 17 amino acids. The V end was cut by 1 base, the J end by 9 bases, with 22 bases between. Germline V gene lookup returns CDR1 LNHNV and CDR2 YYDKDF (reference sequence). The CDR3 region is CATSRVGGAPRQSPQHF. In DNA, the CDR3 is TGTGCCACCAGCAGAGTGGGGGGGGCTCCGCGACAGTCGCCCCAGCATTTT. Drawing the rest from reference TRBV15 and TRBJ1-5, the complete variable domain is DAMVIQNPRYQVTQFGKPVTLSCSQTLNHNVMYWYQQKSSQAPKLLFHYYDKDFNNEADTPDNFQSRRPNTSFCFLDIRSPGLGDTAMYLCATSRVGGAPRQSPQHFGDGTRLSIL.

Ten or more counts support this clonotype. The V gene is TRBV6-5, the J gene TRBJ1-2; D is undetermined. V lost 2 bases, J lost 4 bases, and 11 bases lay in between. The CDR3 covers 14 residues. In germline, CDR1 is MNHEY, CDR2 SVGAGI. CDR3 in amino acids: CASSYEDPGYGYTF. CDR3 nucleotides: TGTGCCAGCAGTTACGAAGACCCTGGCTATGGCTACACCTTC.

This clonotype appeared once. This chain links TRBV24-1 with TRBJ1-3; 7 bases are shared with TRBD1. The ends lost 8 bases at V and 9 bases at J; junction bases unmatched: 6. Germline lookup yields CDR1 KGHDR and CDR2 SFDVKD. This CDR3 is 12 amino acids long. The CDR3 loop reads CATNRQGCTIYF. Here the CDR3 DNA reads TGTGCCACCAACCGACAGGGCTGCACCATATATTTT.

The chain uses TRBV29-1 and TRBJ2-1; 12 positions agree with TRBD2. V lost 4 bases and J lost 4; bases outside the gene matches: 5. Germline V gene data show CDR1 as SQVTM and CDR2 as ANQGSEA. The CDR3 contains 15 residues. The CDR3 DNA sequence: TGCAGCGTTGGTTCTAGCGGGAGGGGTTACAATGAGCAGTTCTTC. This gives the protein CSVGSSGRGYNEQFF.